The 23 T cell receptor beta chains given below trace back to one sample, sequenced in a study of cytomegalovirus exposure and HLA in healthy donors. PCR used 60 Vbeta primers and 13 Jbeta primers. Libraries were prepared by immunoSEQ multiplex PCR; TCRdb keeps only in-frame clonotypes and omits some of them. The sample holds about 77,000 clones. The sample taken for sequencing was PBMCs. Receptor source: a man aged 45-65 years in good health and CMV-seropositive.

The chain's CDR3 is CASSPRGTSGASTDTQYF. The CDR3 DNA reads as TGCGCCAGCAGCCCGCGGGGGACTAGCGGGGCCTCGACGGATACGCAGTATTTT. The chain combines TRBV5-1 with TRBJ2-3; 13 bases match TRBD2. The CDR3 extends over 18 amino acids. The germline gives CDR1 SGHRS, CDR2 YFSETQ. V was pared by 4 bases and J by 6 bases, with 14 bases of the junction left unmatched.

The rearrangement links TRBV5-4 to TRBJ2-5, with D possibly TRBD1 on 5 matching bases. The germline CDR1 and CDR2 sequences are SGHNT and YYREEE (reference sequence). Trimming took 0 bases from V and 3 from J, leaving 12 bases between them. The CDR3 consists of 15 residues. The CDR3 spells CASSLGGLTKETQYF. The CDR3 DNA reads TGTGCCAGCAGCTTGGGGGGCCTCACGAAAGAGACCCAGTACTTC. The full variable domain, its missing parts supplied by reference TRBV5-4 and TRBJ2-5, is ETGVTQSPTHLIKTRGQQVTLRCSSQSGHNTVSWYQQALGQGPQFIFQYYREEENGRGNFPPRFSGLQFPNYSSELNVNALELDDSALYLCASSLGGLTKETQYFGPGTRLLVL.

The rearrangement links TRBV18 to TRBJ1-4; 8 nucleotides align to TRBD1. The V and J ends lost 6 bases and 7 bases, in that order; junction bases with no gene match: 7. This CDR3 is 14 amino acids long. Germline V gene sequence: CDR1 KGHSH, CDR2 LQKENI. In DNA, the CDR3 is TGTGCCAGCTCCCCAGGGGGCGTTGGTGAAAAACTGTTTTTT. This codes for CASSPGGVGEKLFF.

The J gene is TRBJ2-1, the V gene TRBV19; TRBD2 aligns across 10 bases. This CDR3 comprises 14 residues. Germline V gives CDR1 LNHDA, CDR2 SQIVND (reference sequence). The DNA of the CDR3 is TGTCGACTAGCGGGTAGAGGGGGCTACAATGAGCAGTTCTTC. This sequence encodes CRLAGRGGYNEQFF. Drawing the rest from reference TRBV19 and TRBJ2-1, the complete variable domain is DGGITQSPKYLFRKEGQNVTLSCEQNLNHDAMYWYRQDPGQGLRLIYYSQIVNDFQKGDIAEGYSVSREKKESFPLTVTSAQKNPTAFYLCRLAGRGGYNEQFFGPGTRLTVL.

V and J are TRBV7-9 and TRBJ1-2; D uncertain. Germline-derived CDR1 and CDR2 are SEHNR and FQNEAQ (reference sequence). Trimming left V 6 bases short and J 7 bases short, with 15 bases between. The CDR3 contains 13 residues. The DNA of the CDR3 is TGTGCCAGCAGTTCTGACGGGATACGTGGCTACACCTTC. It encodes CASSSDGIRGYTF.

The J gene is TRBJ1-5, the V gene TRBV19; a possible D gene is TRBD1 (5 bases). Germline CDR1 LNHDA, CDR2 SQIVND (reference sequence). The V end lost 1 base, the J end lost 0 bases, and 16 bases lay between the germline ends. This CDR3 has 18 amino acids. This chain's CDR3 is CASSIVQGRVPSNQPQHF. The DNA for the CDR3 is TGTGCCAGTAGTATAGTTCAGGGAAGGGTTCCTAGCAATCAGCCCCAGCATTTT.

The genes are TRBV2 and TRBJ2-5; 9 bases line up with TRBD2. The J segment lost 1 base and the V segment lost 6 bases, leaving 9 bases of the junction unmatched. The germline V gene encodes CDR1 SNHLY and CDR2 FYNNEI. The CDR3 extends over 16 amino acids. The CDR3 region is CASSGGLAGTQETQYF. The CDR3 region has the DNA TGTGCCAGCAGCGGGGGGCTAGCGGGAACCCAAGAGACCCAGTACTTC.

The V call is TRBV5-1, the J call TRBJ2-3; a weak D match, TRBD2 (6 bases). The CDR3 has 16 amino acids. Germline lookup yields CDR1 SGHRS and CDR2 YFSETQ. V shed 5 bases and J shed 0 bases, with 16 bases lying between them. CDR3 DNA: TGCGCCAGCAGGATGGGGGGTACAACTAGCACAGATACGCAGTATTTT. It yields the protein CASRMGGTTSTDTQYF.

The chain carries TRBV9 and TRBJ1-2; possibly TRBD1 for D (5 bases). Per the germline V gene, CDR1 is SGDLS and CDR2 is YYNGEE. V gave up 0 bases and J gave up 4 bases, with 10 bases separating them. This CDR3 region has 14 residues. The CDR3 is CASSVAGGPYGYTF. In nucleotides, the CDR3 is TGTGCCAGCAGCGTAGCCGGGGGACCCTATGGCTACACCTTC.

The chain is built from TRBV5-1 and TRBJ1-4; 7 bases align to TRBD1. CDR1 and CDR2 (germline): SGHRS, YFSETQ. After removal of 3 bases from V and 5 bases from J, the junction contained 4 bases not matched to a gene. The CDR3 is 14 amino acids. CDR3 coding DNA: TGCGCCAGCAGCTCCGGGACAGTGAATGAAAAACTGTTTTTT. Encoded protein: CASSSGTVNEKLFF. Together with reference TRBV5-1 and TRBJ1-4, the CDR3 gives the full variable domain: KAGVTQTPRYLIKTRGQQVTLSCSPISGHRSVSWYQQTPGQGLQFLFEYFSETQRNKGNFPGRFSGRQFSNSRSEMNVSTLELGDSALYLCASSSGTVNEKLFFGSGTQLSVL.

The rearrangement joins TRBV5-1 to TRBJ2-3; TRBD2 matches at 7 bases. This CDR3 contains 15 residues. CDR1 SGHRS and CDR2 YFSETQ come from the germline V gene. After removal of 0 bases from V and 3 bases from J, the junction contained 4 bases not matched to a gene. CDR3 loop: CASSLGQGGTDTQYF. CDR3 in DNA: TGCGCCAGCAGCTTGGGGCAGGGAGGGACAGATACGCAGTATTTT. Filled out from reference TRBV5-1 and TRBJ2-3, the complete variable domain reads KAGVTQTPRYLIKTRGQQVTLSCSPISGHRSVSWYQQTPGQGLQFLFEYFSETQRNKGNFPGRFSGRQFSNSRSEMNVSTLELGDSALYLCASSLGQGGTDTQYFGPGTRLTVL.

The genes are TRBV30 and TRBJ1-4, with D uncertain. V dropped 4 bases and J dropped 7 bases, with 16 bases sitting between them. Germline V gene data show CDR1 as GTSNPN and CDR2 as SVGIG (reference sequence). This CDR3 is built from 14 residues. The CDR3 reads CAWNSDVRGEKLFF. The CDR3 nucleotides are TGTGCCTGGAATTCCGACGTACGGGGTGAAAAACTGTTTTTT.

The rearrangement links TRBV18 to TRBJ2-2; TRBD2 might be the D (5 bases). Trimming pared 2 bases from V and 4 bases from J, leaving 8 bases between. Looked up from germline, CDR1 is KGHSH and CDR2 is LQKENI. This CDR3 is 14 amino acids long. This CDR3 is CASSPTAGTGELFF. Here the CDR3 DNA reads TGTGCCAGCTCACCAACTGCGGGCACCGGGGAGCTGTTTTTT.

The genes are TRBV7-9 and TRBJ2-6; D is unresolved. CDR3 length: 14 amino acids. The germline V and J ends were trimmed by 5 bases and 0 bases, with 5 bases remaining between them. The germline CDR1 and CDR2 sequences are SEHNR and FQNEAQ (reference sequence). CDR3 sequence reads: CASSLSSGANVLTF. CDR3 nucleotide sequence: TGTGCCAGCAGCCTCTCCTCTGGGGCCAACGTCCTGACTTTC.

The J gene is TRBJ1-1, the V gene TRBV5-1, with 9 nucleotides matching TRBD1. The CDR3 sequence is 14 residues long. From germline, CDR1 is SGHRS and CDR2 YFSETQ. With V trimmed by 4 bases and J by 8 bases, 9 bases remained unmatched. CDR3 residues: CASSLGQGYVEAFF. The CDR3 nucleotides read TGCGCCAGCAGCCTAGGACAGGGGTACGTAGAAGCTTTCTTT.

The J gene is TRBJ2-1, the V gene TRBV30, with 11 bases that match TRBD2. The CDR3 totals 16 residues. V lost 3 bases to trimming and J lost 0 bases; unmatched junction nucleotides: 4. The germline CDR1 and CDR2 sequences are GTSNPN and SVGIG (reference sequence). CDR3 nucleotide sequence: TGTGCCTGGAGGGGGACTAGCGGACTCTCCTACAATGAGCAGTTCTTC. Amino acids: CAWRGTSGLSYNEQFF.

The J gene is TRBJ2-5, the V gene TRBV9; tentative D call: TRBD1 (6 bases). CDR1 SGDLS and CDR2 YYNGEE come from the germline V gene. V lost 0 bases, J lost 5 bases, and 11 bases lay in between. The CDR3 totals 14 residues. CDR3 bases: TGTGCCAGCAGCGTAGGGACAGCTTGGGAGACCCAGTACTTC. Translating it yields CASSVGTAWETQYF.

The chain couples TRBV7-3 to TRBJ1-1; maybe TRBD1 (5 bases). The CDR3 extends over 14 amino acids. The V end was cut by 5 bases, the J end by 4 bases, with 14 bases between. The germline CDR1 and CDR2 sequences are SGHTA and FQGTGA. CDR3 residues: CASSKQTGLTEAFF. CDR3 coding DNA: TGTGCCAGCAGCAAACAAACAGGTCTCACTGAAGCTTTCTTT.

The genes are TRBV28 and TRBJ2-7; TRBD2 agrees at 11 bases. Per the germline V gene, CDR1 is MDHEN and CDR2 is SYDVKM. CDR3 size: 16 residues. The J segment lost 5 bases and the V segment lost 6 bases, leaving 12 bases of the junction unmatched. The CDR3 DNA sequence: TGTGCCAGCAGATTTTCCGTAGCGGGAGGGTGGGACGAGCAGTACTTC. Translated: CASRFSVAGGWDEQYF.

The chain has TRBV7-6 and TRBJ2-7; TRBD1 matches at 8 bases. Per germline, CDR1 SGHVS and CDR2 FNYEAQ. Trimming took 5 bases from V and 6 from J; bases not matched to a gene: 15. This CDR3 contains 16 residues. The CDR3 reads CASSPYRDRSSSEQYF. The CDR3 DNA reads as TGTGCCAGCAGCCCTTACCGGGACAGGTCCTCATCCGAGCAGTACTTC.

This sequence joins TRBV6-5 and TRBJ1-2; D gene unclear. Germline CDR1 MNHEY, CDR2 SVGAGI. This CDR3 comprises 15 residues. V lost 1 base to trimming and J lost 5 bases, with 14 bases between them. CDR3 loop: CASSYFDGVGYGYTF. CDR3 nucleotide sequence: TGTGCCAGCAGTTACTTCGACGGGGTTGGGTATGGCTACACCTTC.

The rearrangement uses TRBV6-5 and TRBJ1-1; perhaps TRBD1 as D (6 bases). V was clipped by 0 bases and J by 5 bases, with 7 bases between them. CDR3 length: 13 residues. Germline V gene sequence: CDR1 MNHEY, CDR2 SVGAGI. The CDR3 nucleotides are TGTGCCAGCAGTTACTCCAGGGGAACTGAAGCTTTCTTT. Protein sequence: CASSYSRGTEAFF.

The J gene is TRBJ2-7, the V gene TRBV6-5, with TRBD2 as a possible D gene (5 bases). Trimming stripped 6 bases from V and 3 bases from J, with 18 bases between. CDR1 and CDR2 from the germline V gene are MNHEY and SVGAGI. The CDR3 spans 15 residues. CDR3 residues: CASRRWRIVGYEQYV. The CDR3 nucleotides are TGTGCCAGCAGGAGGTGGAGGATCGTGGGCTACGAGCAGTACGTC.